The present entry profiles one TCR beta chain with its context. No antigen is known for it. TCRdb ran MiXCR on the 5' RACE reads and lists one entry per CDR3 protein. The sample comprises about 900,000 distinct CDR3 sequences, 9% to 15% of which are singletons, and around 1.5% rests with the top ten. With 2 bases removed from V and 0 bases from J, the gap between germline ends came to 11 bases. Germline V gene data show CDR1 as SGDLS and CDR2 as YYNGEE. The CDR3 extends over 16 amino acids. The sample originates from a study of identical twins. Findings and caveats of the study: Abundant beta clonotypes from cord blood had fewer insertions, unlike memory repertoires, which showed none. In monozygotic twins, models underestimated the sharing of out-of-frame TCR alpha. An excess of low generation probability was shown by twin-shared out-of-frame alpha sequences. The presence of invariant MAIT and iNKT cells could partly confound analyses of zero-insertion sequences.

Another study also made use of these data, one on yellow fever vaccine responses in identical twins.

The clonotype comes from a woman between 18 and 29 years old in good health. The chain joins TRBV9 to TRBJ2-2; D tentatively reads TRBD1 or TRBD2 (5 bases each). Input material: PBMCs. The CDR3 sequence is CASSVTQGPNTGELFF. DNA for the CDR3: TGTGCCAGCAGCGTTACCCAGGGACCGAACACCGGGGAGCTGTTTTTT.